The clone carrying this T cell receptor (beta chain) is judged large (0.1 to 1%). This sample stems from a study of circulating CD8 cells and anti-PD-1 response in melanoma. On the study more broadly: Every 2 weeks, patients got 3 mg/kg nivolumab intravenously.

The QIAseq Immune Repertoire TCR panel built the libraries from around 15 ng of total RNA. TCRdb re-derived calls from the reads in MiXCR, one entry per CDR3 protein. Of a few hundred distinct CDR3 sequences listed, around 5.8% are singletons. J lost 0 bases, V lost 5 bases, and 13 bases had no gene match. Looked up from germline, CDR1 is SGHTA and CDR2 is FQGNSA. This CDR3 comprises 20 residues. From live CD3+CD8+TCRalphabeta+ cells, four PD-1 and/or TIGIT subsets were sorted. The receptor comes from a human donor with melanoma. J is TRBJ2-1 and V is TRBV7-2; 13 positions agree with TRBD2. The sample was CD8+ T cells from PBMCs, taken at baseline or after one month of anti-PD-1 therapy (not recorded which). The CDR3 loop is CASSPPDGLAGASSYNEQFF. The CDR3 coding sequence is TGTGCCAGCAGCCCCCCAGACGGACTAGCGGGGGCCAGCTCCTACAATGAGCAGTTCTTC.